This is a list of T cell receptor beta chains from one sample in a study of shared clonotypes between healthy human individuals. TCRdb's table, derived via immunoSEQ multiplex PCR, lists solely in-frame clones and lacks some. This table holds roughly 680,000 clones, around 77% found once. Input material: memory CD4+ T cells sorted from blood. The receptors shown here come from a woman aged 25-40 years in good health. Both conserved end residues are part of each CDR3. D genes are given only for firm matches. Clone size is shown for a subset of rows, as once, few, many or a class of expanded clone.

cdr3_aa	cdr3_nt	j_call	d_call	clone_size	v_call
CASSFPDKNTGELFF	TGTGCCAGCAGCTTCCCGGACAAGAACACCGGGGAGCTGTTTTTT	TRBJ2-2	-	once	TRBV7-9
CASSYRDRGHEQFF	TGTGCCAGCAGTTACCGGGACAGGGGGCATGAGCAGTTCTTC	TRBJ2-1	TRBD1	-	TRBV6-6
CASSQDSIEQFF	TGCGCCAGCAGCCAAGATTCCATTGAGCAGTTCTTC	TRBJ2-1	-	few	TRBV4-1
CASSTPYRNGYEQFF	TGTGCCAGTAGTACCCCTTACAGGAACGGGTATGAGCAGTTCTTC	TRBJ2-1	-	-	TRBV19
CASSLVANTIYF	TGTGCCAGCAGCTTAGTGGCAAACACCATATATTTT	TRBJ1-3	-	few	TRBV11-2
CASSLQRDSLGSYEQYF	TGCGCCAGCAGCCTACAAAGAGACAGCCTTGGATCCTACGAGCAGTACTTC	TRBJ2-7	-	once	TRBV5-1
CASSESSNTGELFF	TGTGCCAGCAGTGAAAGCAGTAACACCGGGGAGCTGTTTTTT	TRBJ2-2	-	few	TRBV2
CASIGGAFNQPQHF	TGTGCCAGCATAGGTGGGGCTTTCAATCAGCCCCAGCATTTT	TRBJ1-5	-	-	TRBV28
CASSTWTSGRVGADTQYF	TGTGCCAGCAGCACCTGGACTAGCGGGAGGGTTGGTGCAGATACGCAGTATTTT	TRBJ2-3	TRBD2	-	TRBV5-4
CASRPTGKQPQHF	TGTGCCAGCAGACCGACAGGGAAACAGCCCCAGCATTTT	TRBJ1-5	TRBD1	-	TRBV28